The clone carrying this T cell receptor (beta chain) was seen more than once but under ten times. These data come from a study of blood T cell repertoires in COVID-19. For the study at large: The study drew acute and convalescent COVID-19 samples from the United States, Italy and Spain. PBMCs, B-cell-depleted T cells, or T cells were the source of the cDNA or gDNA that made up the material.

The CDR3 is 17 amino acids. Germline V gene data show CDR1 as WNHNN and CDR2 as SYGVQD (reference sequence). The ends lost 5 bases at V and 0 bases at J; junction bases unmatched: 7. Only in-frame clones appear in the TCRdb table, and some are missing; sequencing was by immunoSEQ multiplex PCR. The data show around 87,000 clones, with under 90% seen just once and 1.5% held by the top ten. V usage is TRBV10-1 and J usage is TRBJ2-3; 11 nucleotides agree with TRBD1. The sequence came from a human donor with active COVID-19. The donor label of this sample is uncertain. Source material: peripheral blood. CDR3 bases: TGCGCCAGCAGTCCGGGACAGGGGGTACTTAGCACAGATACGCAGTATTTT. This sequence encodes CASSPGQGVLSTDTQYF.